This TCR beta chain emerged from a study of read filtering for tumor transcriptome and immune sequencing (dated by TCRdb to the early 2020s). About the full investigation: The cohort had 17 male and approximately 15 female patients with a mean age of roughly 64 years, ranging from roughly 45 to 80. Under revised international staging, 8 or 9 patients fell into R-ISS I, about 17 into R-ISS II and 7 into R-ISS III. After DNase treatment, whole-transcriptome libraries were prepared using the TruSeq RNA Access Library Prep Kit. Per sample, about 4.05 to 10.27 million TCR-region mapped reads were obtained with IR-seq, compared with only about 80 to 1,400 with RNA-seq. Using the same bone marrow samples, the study compared TCR repertoires obtained by targeted immune repertoire sequencing with those obtained by bulk whole-transcriptome sequencing. A main aim was a read-filtering strategy for immune repertoire data, specifically whether clonotypes supported by a single read should be removed. On the study overall, not on this receptor specifically: Removing single-read clonotypes increased the correlation between IR-seq and RNA-seq shared clonotype proportions. The sorted CD138-negative fraction was a mixed bone marrow immune population, not purified T cells. Compared with RNA-seq, IR-seq captured clonotypes at much greater depth and more reliably, and a smaller IR-seq throughput was enough to identify most of the shared clonotypes. In IR-seq, single-read clonotypes were about 81.9% of clonotypes but around 3.2% of total reads; in RNA-seq they were about 75% of clonotypes and 35% to 55% of reads.

TCR libraries were built from 400 to 450 ng RNA with the Immunoverse kit, using molecular barcoded adaptors covering alpha/delta and beta/gamma chains. TCR library preparation was performed with the same RNA that was used for transcriptome sequencing. TCR libraries were sequenced on an Illumina HiSeq 4000 with 2 x 150 cycles. The original methods were these. MiXCR aligned TCR reads to human V, D, J and C references and assembled the aligned reads into CDR3 clonotypes, with quality filtering and error correction included. Clonotype counts and gene usage diversity were analyzed with the tcR package in R. Raw mapping reads were checked after the RNA-seq reads had been mapped by STAR aligner version 2.5.3a onto the human GRCh37 genome. To test how sequencing depth affects detected clonotypes, IR-seq fastq files were randomly downsampled with Seqtk 1.3. TCRdb reprocessing: public reads trimmed at Q25 with fastp, clones called with MiXCR, in-frame beta chains kept. Under each unique CDR3 protein, matching rows form one entry showing the most common genes and DNA. The V and J calls follow TCRdb's processing rather than the paper's. This sample is represented by more than 55,000 distinct CDR3 sequences; 20% to 25% of them were singletons. The ten largest clones take up 17% of the sample.

Every patient had bone marrow sampled at the time of active disease. Ficoll-Hypaque density gradient centrifugation was used to isolate the bone marrow mononuclear cells. CD138-negative cells were obtained by negative selection after labeling with CD138 magnetic microbeads on a MACS separator, removing myeloma plasma cells. The purity of the isolated cells was checked by flow cytometry with CD138 antibodies on an Attune NxT. TRIzol reagent was used to extract total RNA, which was then quantified with a NanoDrop spectrophotometer. For each patient, paired RNA-seq and IR-seq were run on the CD138-negative bone marrow sample from that patient. Concerning this clonotype: Its antigen is currently not known. Sequence at one end of the junction differs from germline and may be a read error.

CDR1 and CDR2 (SEHNR, FQNEAQ) derive from the germline V gene (reference sequence). Including cysteine and phenylalanine, the CDR3 has 16 amino acids. Only the CDR3 part of the read is kept: 48 bases, read in frame from the first base. Input material: a population of CD138-negative cells sorted from bone marrow. The cell subset or site label, read with the paper, signifies: bone marrow mononuclear cells depleted of CD138+ plasma/myeloma cells by negative magnetic selection. This TCR was recovered from a donor older than 35 with multiple myeloma. The V gene is TRBV7-9 and the J gene is TRBJ2-1; 9 bases in the middle match TRBD2. The nucleotides read TGTGCCAGCAGCTCCCAGCCTAGCGGGGCGTACAATGAACAGTTCTTC. The encoded protein is CASSSQPSGAYNEQFF.